At least ten counts were recorded for the clone carrying this T cell receptor (beta chain). Its antigen is currently unknown. A modified ARM-PCR protocol with three rounds of nested PCR amplified TCRbeta. One entry per CDR3 protein results from TCRdb running MiXCR on the multiplex PCR reads. The sample carries 90,000 to 110,000 distinct CDR3 sequences, 60% to 65% recorded once. This entry belongs to a study of tumor and adjacent non-tumor tissue in lung cancer. General study findings and limits: Significantly higher TCR diversity was found in tumor than normal lung.

No cell sorting was done before RNA was extracted from the tissue. Distant lung tissue was collected more than 3 cm away from the tumor edge. Between August and November 2014, newly diagnosed, chemotherapy-naive lung cancer patients underwent thoracic surgery in China. After removal of 1 base from V and 4 bases from J, the junction contained 5 bases not matched to a gene. Germline-derived CDR1 and CDR2 are SGHRS and YFSETQ. The CDR3 is made up of 15 amino acids. The chain recombines TRBV5-1 with TRBJ2-3; TRBD2 aligns across 8 bases. Source material: distant non-tumor lung tissue. The receptor comes from a man aged 55 to 70 with non-small cell lung cancer. CDR3 amino acids: CASSLNGREADTQYF. DNA for the CDR3: TGCGCCAGCAGCTTGAACGGGCGGGAGGCAGATACGCAGTATTTT.